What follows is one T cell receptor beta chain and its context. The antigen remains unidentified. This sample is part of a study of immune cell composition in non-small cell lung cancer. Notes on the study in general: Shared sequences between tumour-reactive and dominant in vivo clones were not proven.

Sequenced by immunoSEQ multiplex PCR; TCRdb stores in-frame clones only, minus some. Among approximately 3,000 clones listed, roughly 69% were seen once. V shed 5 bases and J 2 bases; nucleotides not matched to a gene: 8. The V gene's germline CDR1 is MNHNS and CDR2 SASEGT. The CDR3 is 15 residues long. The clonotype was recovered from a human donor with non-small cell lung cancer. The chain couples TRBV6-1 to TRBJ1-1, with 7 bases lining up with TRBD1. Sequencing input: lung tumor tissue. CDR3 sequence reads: CASSPQGPANTEAFF. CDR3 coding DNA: TGTGCCAGCAGTCCACAGGGGCCGGCTAACACTGAAGCTTTCTTT.